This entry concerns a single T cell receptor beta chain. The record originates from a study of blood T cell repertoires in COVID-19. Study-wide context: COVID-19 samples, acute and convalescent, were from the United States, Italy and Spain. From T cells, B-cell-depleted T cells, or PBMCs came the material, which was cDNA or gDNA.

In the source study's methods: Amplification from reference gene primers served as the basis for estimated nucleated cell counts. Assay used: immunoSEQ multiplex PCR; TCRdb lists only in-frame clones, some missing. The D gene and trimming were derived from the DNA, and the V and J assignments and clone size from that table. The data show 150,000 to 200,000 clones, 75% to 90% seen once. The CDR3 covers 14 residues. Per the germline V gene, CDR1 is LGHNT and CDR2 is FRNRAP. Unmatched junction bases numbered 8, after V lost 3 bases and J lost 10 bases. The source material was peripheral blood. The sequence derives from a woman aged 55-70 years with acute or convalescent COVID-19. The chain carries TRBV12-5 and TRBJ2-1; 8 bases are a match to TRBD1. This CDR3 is CASGFAGGAAEQFF. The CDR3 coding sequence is TGTGCTAGTGGTTTTGCAGGGGGCGCCGCCGAGCAGTTCTTC.